Below, 20 T cell receptor beta chains from the same sample are listed, as sequenced in a study of blood T cell repertoires in COVID-19. Libraries were prepared by immunoSEQ multiplex PCR; TCRdb keeps only in-frame clonotypes and omits some of them. The data show about 140,000 clones, roughly four fifths seen once. Sequencing used PBMCs or T cells enriched from blood (not recorded which). The origin of the receptors is a woman aged 18 to 35 who had been exposed to COVID-19.

This clone was recorded only once. This chain joins TRBV25-1 and TRBJ2-5, with D maybe TRBD1 (5 bases). The CDR3 length is 14 residues. Germline CDR1 MGHDK, CDR2 SYGVNS. The germline V and J ends were trimmed by 1 base and 1 base, with 7 bases remaining between them. The DNA of the CDR3 is TGTGCCAGCAGTGAATTTAGGGGCCAAGAGACCCAGTACTTC. It encodes CASSEFRGQETQYF.

The CDR3 DNA reads TGTGCCAGCTCCCCCCAGGGGGGGAACACTGAAGCTTTCTTT. This codes for CASSPQGGNTEAFF. This chain joins TRBV7-9 and TRBJ1-1, with TRBD1 matching over 7 bases. Germline CDR1 is SEHNR and CDR2 is FQNEAQ (reference sequence). V shed 8 bases and J 1 base; nucleotides not matched to a gene: 7. The CDR3 length is 14 residues. Variable domain in full (rest from reference TRBV7-9 and TRBJ1-1): DTGVSQNPRHKITKRGQNVTFRCDPISEHNRLYWYRQTLGQGPEFLTYFQNEAQLEKSRLLSDRFSAERPKGSFSTLEIQRTEQGDSAMYLCASSPQGGNTEAFFGQGTRLTVV.

The chain joins TRBV6-5 to TRBJ2-1; TRBD2 matches at 12 bases. The CDR3 is made up of 14 amino acids. From germline, CDR1 is MNHEY and CDR2 SVGAGI. The J segment lost 9 bases and the V segment lost 7 bases, leaving 7 bases of the junction unmatched. CDR3 DNA: TGTGCCAGCAATCCGGGACTAGCGGGTGGTGAGCAGTTCTTC. Protein product: CASNPGLAGGEQFF.

This clone came up once. The gene calls are TRBV6-2 or TRBV6-3 and TRBJ1-1, with 8 bases identical to TRBD1. The CDR3 runs to 12 residues. Trimming cost V 4 bases and J 11 bases; bases outside gene matches: 6. The germline V gene encodes CDR1 MNHEY and CDR2 SVGEGT. The CDR3 coding sequence is TGTGCCAGCAGTTCGCCGACAGGGGTGGCTTTCTTT. Protein sequence: CASSSPTGVAFF.

V usage is TRBV19 and J usage is TRBJ1-1; D is unresolved. Per germline, CDR1 LNHDA and CDR2 SQIVND (reference sequence). CDR3 length: 14 residues. Trimming removed 1 base at V and 6 bases at J, with 12 bases between. The CDR3 reads CASSIVGEGAEAFF. CDR3 in DNA: TGTGCCAGTAGTATAGTGGGTGAGGGCGCTGAAGCTTTCTTT.

The CDR3 reads CASSLVSVSSYNSPLHF. In DNA form, the CDR3 reads TGCGCCAGCAGCTTGGTGAGCGTAAGCTCCTATAATTCACCCCTCCACTTT. The chain couples TRBV5-1 to TRBJ1-6; D gene uncertain. Germline CDR1 is SGHRS and CDR2 is YFSETQ. This CDR3 comprises 17 residues. Trimming took 0 bases from V and 0 from J, leaving 10 bases between them.

This clone was detected once. The rearrangement joins TRBV4-2 to TRBJ2-7; no firm D call. This CDR3 spans 14 amino acids. The germline V and J ends were trimmed by 0 bases and 0 bases, with 6 bases remaining between them. The germline V gene encodes CDR1 LGHNA and CDR2 YNFKEQ. CDR3 region: CASSQELISYEQYF. DNA for the CDR3: TGTGCCAGCAGCCAAGAACTGATCTCCTACGAGCAGTACTTC.

J is TRBJ2-1 and V is TRBV6-5; D might be TRBD2 (5 bases). Germline CDR1 MNHEY, CDR2 SVGAGI. CDR3 size: 10 residues. Trimming cost V 8 bases and J 15 bases, with 14 bases left between them. CDR3: CASGSEWRFF. The CDR3 bases are TGTGCCAGCGGTAGCGAGTGGCGGTTCTTC.

The V and J genes are TRBV5-5 and TRBJ1-2; the match to TRBD1 covers 7 bases. The ends lost 1 base at V and 8 bases at J; junction bases unmatched: 2. The CDR3 consists of 12 residues. Germline V gene lookup returns CDR1 SGHKS and CDR2 YYEKEE (reference sequence). CDR3 amino acids: CASSLTTGGYTF. The CDR3 DNA sequence: TGTGCCAGCAGCTTGACGACAGGGGGCTACACCTTC.

This chain uses TRBV20-1 with TRBJ1-6; D might be TRBD1 (6 bases). This CDR3 contains 13 residues. Trimming pared 8 bases from V and 5 bases from J, leaving 13 bases between. Germline V gene sequence: CDR1 DFQATT, CDR2 SNEGSKA (reference sequence). CDR3 loop: CSSSGTNNSPLHF. CDR3 sequence (DNA): TGCAGTTCGAGTGGGACAAATAATTCACCCCTCCACTTT.

The rearrangement joins TRBV27 to TRBJ2-2; 7 bases map to TRBD2. Trimming cost V 0 bases and J 8 bases; bases outside gene matches: 6. CDR3 length equals 15 residues. Germline V gene lookup returns CDR1 MNHEY and CDR2 SMNVEV (reference sequence). CDR3 coding DNA: TGTGCCAGCAGTTTATCAGGACTAGGGGCGGGGGAGCTGTTTTTT. It translates to CASSLSGLGAGELFF.

This chain links TRBV7-2 with TRBJ2-1, with 8 nucleotides matching TRBD2. The CDR3 loop spans 15 amino acids. J was trimmed by 5 bases and V by 2 bases; bases with no gene match: 5. Germline CDR1 and CDR2: SGHTA and FQGNSA. This CDR3 reads CASSLIGGGDNEQFF. The CDR3 coding sequence is TGTGCCAGCAGCTTAATCGGGGGGGGTGACAATGAGCAGTTCTTC.

The V gene is TRBV6-5, the J gene TRBJ2-1; TRBD1 might be the D (6 bases). Trimming stripped 6 bases from V and 5 bases from J, with 14 bases between. Germline V gene lookup returns CDR1 MNHEY and CDR2 SVGAGI. The CDR3 extends over 14 amino acids. In DNA, the CDR3 is TGTGCCAGCAGACAGGGCTGGACAAACAATGAGCAGTTCTTC. It translates to CASRQGWTNNEQFF.

The CDR3 spells CASSLPFTTGSNYGYTF. CDR3 in DNA: TGTGCCAGCAGCTTGCCCTTTACTACAGGCTCTAACTATGGCTACACCTTC. The chain joins TRBV5-6 to TRBJ1-2, with D perhaps matching TRBD1 (5 bases). Trimming stripped 1 base from V and 0 bases from J, with 16 bases between. The CDR3 totals 17 residues. Germline-derived CDR1 and CDR2 are SGHDT and YYEEEE.

This clone was counted only a few times. The chain has TRBV7-2 and TRBJ1-1, with D uncertain. The length of the CDR3 is 13 residues. From germline, CDR1 is SGHTA and CDR2 FQGNSA. V gave up 1 base and J gave up 5 bases, with 8 bases separating them. The CDR3: CASSLVTRTEAFF. DNA of the CDR3: TGTGCCAGCAGCTTAGTCACGAGGACTGAAGCTTTCTTT. Full variable domain (outside the CDR3, taken from reference TRBV7-2 and TRBJ1-1): GAGVSQSPSNKVTEKGKDVELRCDPISGHTALYWYRQSLGQGLEFLIYFQGNSAPDKSGLPSDRFSAERTGGSVSTLTIQRTQQEDSAVYLCASSLVTRTEAFFGQGTRLTVV.

The chain has TRBV5-1 and TRBJ2-5, with 7 positions matching TRBD1. Germline trimming cut 4 bases from V and 0 bases from J; bases unmatched to any gene: 3. This CDR3 comprises 14 residues. The germline V gene has CDR1 SGHRS and CDR2 YFSETQ. CDR3 loop: CASSKGAYQETQYF. In nucleotides, the CDR3 is TGCGCCAGCAGCAAGGGGGCTTACCAAGAGACCCAGTACTTC.

The J gene is TRBJ1-2, the V gene TRBV25-1, with 9 bases lining up with TRBD1. CDR1 is MGHDK and CDR2 is SYGVNS in the germline V gene. The J segment lost 4 bases and the V segment lost 4 bases, leaving 10 bases of the junction unmatched. This CDR3 has 16 amino acids. As DNA, the CDR3 is TGTGCCAGCAGTGGGGACAGGGCGGGATACCCCTATGGCTACACCTTC. As protein: CASSGDRAGYPYGYTF.

This chain connects TRBV18 to TRBJ2-2; D remains ambiguous. Trimming pared 0 bases from V and 4 bases from J, leaving 6 bases between. This CDR3 has 14 residues. The germline V gene has CDR1 KGHSH and CDR2 LQKENI. CDR3 region: CASSPPSSTGELFF. CDR3 DNA: TGTGCCAGCTCACCACCGTCGAGCACCGGGGAGCTGTTTTTT.

This sequence joins TRBV18 and TRBJ2-7; 13 bases map to TRBD2. Trimming took 5 bases from V and 0 from J; bases not matched to a gene: 7. Germline V CDR1 and CDR2: KGHSH, LQKENI. This CDR3 has 17 residues. CDR3 coding DNA: TGTGCCAGCTCATCCGGGACTAGCGGGGTTTTCTCCTACGAGCAGTACTTC. Protein product: CASSSGTSGVFSYEQYF. The full variable domain, rest sourced from reference TRBV18 and TRBJ2-7, is NAGVMQNPRHLVRRRGQEARLRCSPMKGHSHVYWYRQLPEEGLKFMVYLQKENIIDESGMPKERFSAEFPKEGPSILRIQQVVRGDSAAYFCASSSGTSGVFSYEQYFGPGTRLTVT.

The chain employs TRBV28 and TRBJ2-7, with a possible D match to TRBD2 (6 bases). The CDR3 sequence is 12 residues long. V was cut by 8 bases and J by 4 bases, with 12 bases left in between. Germline V CDR1 and CDR2: MDHEN, SYDVKM. The CDR3 reads CASGGYAYEQYF. CDR3 DNA: TGTGCCAGCGGAGGGTACGCTTACGAGCAGTACTTC.